Below are 21 T cell receptor beta chains sequenced from a single sample in a study of regulatory T cells in long-lasting Graves disease. In building TCR beta libraries, iRepertoire HTBI primers were used together with Arm-PCR of CDR3 regions. MiXCR was run by TCRdb on the multiplex PCR reads, yielding one entry per CDR3 protein. The data hold approximately 380,000 distinct CDR3 sequences, with around 21% observed a single time. Stated time point: persistent/refractory GD, antithyroid drugs over 5 years with positive TRAb. Researchers made the TCR library from RNA that was extracted from PBMCs. This specimen was peripheral blood mononuclear cells (PBMCs), taken when the disease was refractory, from a patient treated with antithyroid drugs. These receptors came from a female donor with Graves disease.

This clonotype was counted a few times. The V call is TRBV10-3, the J call TRBJ2-7, with 10 bases fitting TRBD1. The length of the CDR3 is 17 residues. Germline trimming cut 4 bases from V and 4 bases from J; bases unmatched to any gene: 13. CDR1 and CDR2 (germline): ENHRY, SYGVKD. The DNA for the CDR3 is TGTGCCATCAGTGGCGGGGAGAGGGACAGGGGTGAATACGAGCAGTACTTC. Amino acid sequence: CAISGGERDRGEYEQYF.

J is TRBJ1-5 and V is TRBV18; D is perhaps TRBD1 (6 bases). The CDR3 is 15 residues long. The ends were cut back, 4 bases at V and 1 base at J, with 11 bases in the middle. Germline lookup yields CDR1 KGHSH and CDR2 LQKENI. CDR3 protein: CASSQQGNSNQPQHF. The DNA of the CDR3 is TGTGCCAGCTCACAACAGGGAAACAGCAATCAGCCCCAGCATTTT.

This clonotype was seen repeatedly, ten times or more. This sequence joins TRBV28 and TRBJ1-4; D gene unclear. V lost 7 bases, J lost 4 bases, and 10 bases lay in between. CDR1 is MDHEN, CDR2 SYDVKM, per germline. The CDR3 is made up of 13 amino acids. The CDR3 is CASNDVINEKLFF. CDR3 coding DNA: TGTGCCAGCAACGACGTTATTAATGAAAAACTGTTTTTT.

The chain employs TRBV2 and TRBJ2-1; D is unresolved. The germline V gene has CDR1 SNHLY and CDR2 FYNNEI. Between the trimmed V and J ends, which lost 3 bases and 6 bases, there was a span of 3 bases. The CDR3 is 11 residues long. CDR3 DNA: TGTGCCAGCAGTGAGGTCAATGAGCAGTTCTTC. It yields the protein CASSEVNEQFF.

The table lists this clonotype with many counts. This CDR3 is CSALPGQSIQYF. Written as DNA, the CDR3 is TGCAGTGCATTACCGGGACAGTCCATTCAGTACTTC. The chain has TRBV20-1 and TRBJ2-4; 7 nucleotides match TRBD1. The CDR3 spans 12 residues. The germline CDR1 and CDR2 sequences are DFQATT and SNEGSKA (reference sequence). The V and J ends lost 6 bases and 9 bases, in that order; junction bases with no gene match: 8.

This clonotype was observed at least ten times. The chain joins TRBV3-1 to TRBJ1-5, with D unresolved. The CDR3 has 16 amino acids. Germline assignment: CDR1 LGHDT and CDR2 YNNKEL (reference sequence). The V and J ends lost 0 bases and 1 base respectively, with 10 bases between them. CDR3: CASSQDLGLSNQPQHF. CDR3 coding DNA: TGTGCCAGCAGCCAAGATTTAGGGCTCAGCAATCAGCCCCAGCATTTT.

This clonotype was counted ten times or more. The chain joins TRBV6-1 to TRBJ2-7; TRBD1 agrees at 10 bases. The CDR3 has 14 residues. Germline loops: CDR1 MNHNS, CDR2 SASEGT. V lost 6 bases and J lost 5; bases outside the gene matches: 7. The CDR3 region is CASSADRGHNEQYF. CDR3 sequence (DNA): TGTGCCAGCAGCGCCGACAGGGGGCATAACGAGCAGTACTTC.

This clonotype was seen at least ten times. This chain joins TRBV27 and TRBJ1-5; D possibly corresponds to TRBD1 (5 bases). Trimming removed 2 bases from V and 5 bases from J, with 10 bases in between. The CDR3 is made up of 14 amino acids. The germline CDR1 and CDR2 sequences are MNHEY and SMNVEV (reference sequence). The CDR3 sequence is CASSLQGSHQPQHF. CDR3 nucleotide sequence: TGTGCCAGCAGTTTACAGGGTTCTCATCAGCCCCAGCATTTT.

This clonotype was observed many times. V is TRBV7-9 and J is TRBJ2-7, with 9 nucleotides matching TRBD1. The trim removed 5 bases at V and 1 base at J, leaving 9 bases unmatched. The CDR3 is made up of 16 amino acids. The V gene's germline CDR1 is SEHNR and CDR2 FQNEAQ (reference sequence). The CDR3 region has the DNA TGTGCCAGCAGCCCCGCCCCGGGACAGGGATCCTACGAGCAGTACTTC. Translated: CASSPAPGQGSYEQYF.

This clonotype was detected many times. This chain connects TRBV12-3 or TRBV12-4 to TRBJ1-1; no clear D. V was clipped by 6 bases and J by 1 base, with 15 bases between them. This CDR3 is 15 amino acids long. CDR3 protein: CASSPLAPKNTEAFF. In DNA, the CDR3 is TGTGCCAGCAGCCCCTTAGCACCCAAGAACACTGAAGCTTTCTTT.

This chain links TRBV5-6 with TRBJ2-1; D is possibly TRBD2 (6 bases). With 6 bases removed from V and 4 bases from J, the gap between germline ends came to 20 bases. In germline, CDR1 is SGHDT, CDR2 YYEEEE. This CDR3 spans 16 amino acids. CDR3 sequence reads: CASTPAGSPSYNEQFF. The CDR3 DNA is TGTGCCAGCACCCCGGCCGGGAGCCCATCTTACAATGAGCAGTTCTTC.

This rearrangement joins TRBV11-2 to TRBJ2-2, with no clear D. Germline lookup yields CDR1 SGHAT and CDR2 FQNNGV. Deletions cut 1 base from V and 2 bases from J, with 11 bases between. This CDR3 region has 16 residues. As DNA, the CDR3 is TGTGCCAGCAGCTTAGGTCTAGAACAAAACACCGGGGAGCTGTTTTTT. It codes for CASSLGLEQNTGELFF.

Ten or more counts support this clonotype. The chain joins TRBV24-1 to TRBJ2-5, with no clear D. The CDR3 runs to 10 residues. V lost 5 bases, J lost 5 bases, and 2 bases lay in between. In germline, CDR1 is KGHDR, CDR2 SFDVKD. CDR3 DNA: TGTGCCACCAGTGGTGAGACCCAGTACTTC. It yields the protein CATSGETQYF.

This clonotype was recorded many times. J is TRBJ1-6 and V is TRBV7-2, with a possible D match to TRBD1 (6 bases). Deletions cut 1 base from V and 7 bases from J, with 11 bases between. The length of the CDR3 is 15 residues. Germline CDR1 and CDR2: SGHTA and FQGNSA. The CDR3 coding sequence is TGTGCCAGCAGCTTAGACAGGGCGAAAAATTCACCCCTCCACTTT. Amino acid sequence: CASSLDRAKNSPLHF.

The rearrangement joins TRBV19 to TRBJ2-7; a possible D gene is TRBD2 (6 bases). The CDR3 has 12 residues. CDR1 and CDR2 (germline): LNHDA, SQIVND (reference sequence). The ends were cut back, 5 bases at V and 6 bases at J, with 11 bases in the middle. CDR3 protein: CASSAGTGEQYF. CDR3 in DNA: TGTGCCAGTAGTGCCGGGACTGGCGAGCAGTACTTC.

The chain couples TRBV7-2 to TRBJ2-7; D call uncertain. Germline CDR1 and CDR2: SGHTA and FQGNSA. The CDR3 is 13 amino acids. With 1 base removed from V and 3 bases from J, the gap between germline ends came to 7 bases. The CDR3 DNA reads TGTGCCAGCAGCTTAGTTGGAAACTACGAGCAGTACTTC. This encodes CASSLVGNYEQYF.

This clonotype has a count of ten or more. V usage is TRBV30 and J usage is TRBJ1-4, with 8 nucleotides matching TRBD1. V lost 1 base and J lost 0; bases outside the gene matches: 4. Germline assignment: CDR1 GTSNPN and CDR2 SVGIG (reference sequence). CDR3 length: 16 amino acids. CDR3 DNA: TGTGCCTGGAGTGCAGGACAGGGCGCAACTAATGAAAAACTGTTTTTT. This encodes CAWSAGQGATNEKLFF.

This clonotype was recorded a few times. This chain connects TRBV7-6 to TRBJ1-5; tentative D call: TRBD1 (6 bases). The CDR3 is 14 residues long. V lost 5 bases and J lost 9, with 17 bases in between. Germline assignment: CDR1 SGHVS and CDR2 FNYEAQ. CDR3 protein: CASSPGQRAGPQHF. DNA of the CDR3: TGTGCCAGCAGCCCAGGACAGCGCGCTGGGCCCCAGCATTTT.

This clonotype was found many times. CDR3 in amino acids: CASSYSRDYGYTF. DNA for the CDR3: TGTGCCAGCAGTTACTCGAGAGACTATGGCTACACCTTC. The chain recombines TRBV6-5 with TRBJ1-2; D unclear. The CDR3 has 13 amino acids. The V and J ends lost 0 bases and 3 bases respectively, with 5 bases between them. Germline V CDR1 and CDR2: MNHEY, SVGAGI.

Remarks on this clonotype: A read error is possible here, since a much larger clone lies one base away. This chain connects TRBV12-3 or TRBV12-4 to TRBJ1-1; 9 bases are shared with TRBD1. The CDR3 consists of 14 residues. Written as DNA, the CDR3 is TGTGCCAGCAGTTTGGACAGGGGATTCACTGAAGCTCTCTTT. Its translation: CASSLDRGFTEALF.

The sample holds a few counts of this clonotype. This rearrangement joins TRBV7-6 to TRBJ2-2; no firm D call. Germline V gene data show CDR1 as SGHVS and CDR2 as FNYEAQ. Trimming left V 3 bases short and J 3 bases short, with 11 bases between. The CDR3 length is 15 residues. The CDR3 spells CASSFFRSDTGELFF. The DNA for the CDR3 is TGTGCCAGCAGCTTCTTCAGGAGCGACACCGGGGAGCTGTTTTTT.